Below, 8 T cell receptor beta chains from the same sample are listed, as sequenced in a study of human T cells and chemical hapten exposure. Time point meaning: patch test 1, 2 weeks after DPC sensitization. Treatment noted: therapeutic diphenylcyclopropenone sensitization with weekly scalp DPC. Whole blood, unfractionated, served as the material for total RNA extraction. Each CDR3 protein gets one entry after TCRdb re-called the RACE reads with MiXCR. The table lists roughly 34,000 distinct CDR3 sequences, 5.5% to 8% of them singletons. The starting material was whole blood, obtained in connection with sensitization to the hapten diphenylcyclopropenone (DPC). Receptors originate from a woman aged 30 to 39 with alopecia areata. Some clones in this sample may be carry-over from other donors' samples.

This clonotype has a handful of counts. The rearrangement uses TRBV7-2 and TRBJ1-2; no definite D call. The CDR3 totals 14 residues. V was trimmed by 1 base and J by 7 bases, leaving 13 bases between them. The germline V gene has CDR1 SGHTA and CDR2 FQGNSA. CDR3 amino acids: CASSLGGPRSGYTF. The CDR3 region has the DNA TGTGCCAGCAGCTTAGGCGGCCCAAGGTCTGGCTACACCTTC.

This clonotype was counted at least ten times. The chain uses TRBV4-3 and TRBJ1-2; TRBD1 matches at 12 bases. Trimming took 4 bases from V and 8 from J; bases not matched to a gene: 8. The CDR3 runs 15 residues. Germline V CDR1 and CDR2: LGHNA, YSLEER. CDR3 residues: CASSLQGQGAIGYTF. CDR3 nucleotide sequence: TGCGCCAGCAGCCTACAGGGACAGGGGGCGATCGGCTACACCTTC.

This clonotype was seen at least ten times. CDR3 sequence reads: CASAYGQETQYF. The CDR3 nucleotides read TGTGCCAGCGCCTACGGGCAAGAGACCCAGTACTTC. The chain links TRBV6-2 or TRBV6-3 to TRBJ2-5; no clear D. The CDR3 contains 12 residues. Between the trimmed V and J ends, which lost 8 bases and 2 bases, there was a span of 9 bases. Germline CDR1 MNHEY, CDR2 SVGEGT.

Only a few counts were recorded for this clonotype. The chain uses TRBV5-1 and TRBJ2-7, with 9 positions matching TRBD1. V gave up 4 bases and J gave up 3 bases; unmatched junction bases: 8. The CDR3 consists of 15 residues. Germline loops: CDR1 SGHRS, CDR2 YFSETQ. The CDR3 is CASSVRTGGGYEQYF. As DNA, the CDR3 is TGCGCCAGCAGCGTCCGAACAGGGGGCGGCTACGAGCAGTACTTC. The whole variable domain, filled in from reference TRBV5-1 and TRBJ2-7, reads KAGVTQTPRYLIKTRGQQVTLSCSPISGHRSVSWYQQTPGQGLQFLFEYFSETQRNKGNFPGRFSGRQFSNSRSEMNVSTLELGDSALYLCASSVRTGGGYEQYFGPGTRLTVT.

This clonotype was seen repeatedly, ten times or more. The chain links TRBV6-2 or TRBV6-3 to TRBJ2-7; TRBD1 aligns across 12 bases. Per germline, CDR1 MNHEY and CDR2 SVGEGT. V trimming: 11 bases; J trimming: 3 bases; junction bases outside the gene matches: 11. The CDR3 covers 15 residues. The CDR3 coding sequence is TGTGCCGCCCGGGCCGGGACAGGGGGCATCTACGAGCAGTACTTC. Amino acids: CAARAGTGGIYEQYF.

This clonotype was counted between two and nine times. The rearrangement joins TRBV30 to TRBJ1-2; D perhaps matches TRBD1 (5 bases). The germline gives CDR1 GTSNPN, CDR2 SVGIG (reference sequence). The CDR3 consists of 12 residues. Trimming shortened V by 0 bases and J by 7 bases, and 9 bases separated the two germline ends. The CDR3 loop reads CAWSVQGTGYTF. CDR3 bases: TGTGCCTGGAGTGTACAAGGGACTGGCTACACCTTC.

This clonotype showed up many times. The J gene is TRBJ1-5, the V gene TRBV20-1; D gene uncertain. The CDR3 extends over 14 amino acids. V was shortened by 6 bases and J by 0 bases, with 12 bases between the two germline ends. CDR1 and CDR2 from the germline V gene are DFQATT and SNEGSKA (reference sequence). CDR3 sequence reads: CSAFSGFSNQPQHF. Written as DNA, the CDR3 is TGCAGTGCCTTTTCGGGATTTAGCAATCAGCCCCAGCATTTT.

In its sample, this clonotype was seen many times. This chain connects TRBV12-3 or TRBV12-4 to TRBJ1-5; D gene uncertain. The V gene lost 3 bases and the J gene lost 5 bases, with 8 bases spanning the gap. The CDR3 contains 13 residues. The CDR3 DNA follows: TGTGCCAGCAGTTTTGGGCCCTATCAGCCCCAGCATTTT. Protein product: CASSFGPYQPQHF.